These 22 T cell receptor beta chains came from one sample sequenced in a study of blood T cell repertoires in COVID-19. Sequenced by immunoSEQ multiplex PCR; TCRdb stores in-frame clones only, minus some. Counted here are hundreds of thousands of clones, around 87% occurring once; the ten biggest clones make up about 6.9%. The sequenced sample was peripheral blood. The receptors shown here come from a woman aged 50 to 60 with COVID-19, enrolled during active disease.

This chain uses TRBV7-9 with TRBJ2-7, with 13 bases identical to TRBD2. The CDR3 loop spans 15 amino acids. Germline CDR1 SEHNR, CDR2 FQNEAQ (reference sequence). V was clipped by 5 bases and J by 2 bases; unmatched bases: 3. This CDR3 reads CASSTGLAGPYEQYF. CDR3 DNA: TGTGCCAGCAGCACGGGACTAGCGGGACCCTACGAGCAGTACTTC.

V is TRBV4-1 and J is TRBJ1-1, with TRBD1 identical over 10 bases. V lost 1 base to trimming and J lost 5 bases; unmatched junction nucleotides: 7. Germline V gene data show CDR1 as MGHRA and CDR2 as YSYEKL. This CDR3 spans 16 amino acids. The CDR3 here is CASSQVPGQGWTEAFF. DNA of the CDR3: TGCGCCAGCAGCCAAGTACCGGGACAGGGGTGGACTGAAGCTTTCTTT.

This chain links TRBV11-2 with TRBJ2-7; 9 bases agree with TRBD1. This CDR3 contains 15 residues. Trimming took 6 bases from V and 1 from J; bases not matched to a gene: 7. The V gene's germline CDR1 is SGHAT and CDR2 FQNNGV. The CDR3, as DNA: TGTGCCAGCAGTCGCCCGGGACAGGGTTCCTACGAGCAGTACTTC. Translating gives CASSRPGQGSYEQYF.

The chain combines TRBV5-1 with TRBJ1-1, with D unresolved. CDR1 and CDR2 from the germline V gene are SGHRS and YFSETQ. V shed 3 bases and J shed 7 bases, with 16 bases lying between them. The CDR3 has 14 amino acids. The DNA of the CDR3 is TGCGCCAGCAGCTCCGGTGTAATCCCTGTTGAAGCTTTCTTT. Translating gives CASSSGVIPVEAFF.

Only one count was recorded for this clone. The chain couples TRBV25-1 to TRBJ2-6, with TRBD1 matching 8 bases. With V trimmed by 6 bases and J by 4 bases, 11 bases remained unmatched. The CDR3 length is 17 residues. Germline values: CDR1 MGHDK, CDR2 SYGVNS. This CDR3 reads CASSLQGVSSGANVLTF. DNA of the CDR3: TGTGCCAGCAGCCTACAGGGGGTTAGCTCCGGGGCCAACGTCCTGACTTTC. The complete variable domain, with remaining parts taken from reference TRBV25-1 and TRBJ2-6, reads EADIYQTPRYLVIGTGKKITLECSQTMGHDKMYWYQQDPGMELHLIHYSYGVNSTEKGDLSSESTVSRIRTEHFPLTLESARPSHTSQYLCASSLQGVSSGANVLTFGAGSRLTVL.

V usage is TRBV14 and J usage is TRBJ1-2, with 7 bases matching TRBD1. This CDR3 has 14 residues. Looked up from germline, CDR1 is SGHDN and CDR2 is FVKESK. The J segment lost 4 bases and the V segment lost 6 bases, leaving 8 bases of the junction unmatched. The DNA of the CDR3 is TGTGCCAGCAGTCCCGGGACAGTTACCTATGGCTACACCTTC. This encodes CASSPGTVTYGYTF.

The chain uses TRBV29-1 and TRBJ2-1; possible D gene TRBD2, 6 bases. CDR1 and CDR2 from the germline V gene are SQVTM and ANQGSEA. V lost 6 bases and J 13 bases, leaving 13 bases between the germline ends. The CDR3 is 10 amino acids. CDR3 sequence reads: CSVQTSHQFF. Written as DNA, the CDR3 is TGCAGCGTCCAAACTAGCCATCAGTTCTTC.

J is TRBJ2-3 and V is TRBV30; TRBD2 aligns across 8 bases. This CDR3 comprises 13 residues. V lost 7 bases and J lost 2; bases outside the gene matches: 5. Germline values: CDR1 GTSNPN, CDR2 SVGIG (reference sequence). CDR3 loop: CASRLANTDTQYF. The CDR3, as DNA: TGTGCCTCTCGACTAGCGAACACAGATACGCAGTATTTT.

The count of this clone is one. This chain joins TRBV6-1 and TRBJ2-7; 8 bases fit TRBD1. Germline V gives CDR1 MNHNS, CDR2 SASEGT. This CDR3 comprises 14 residues. Trimming at V came to 2 bases and at J to 6 bases, leaving 6 bases not matched to a gene. The CDR3 sequence is CASSERGQGGEQYF. The CDR3 DNA reads TGTGCCAGCAGTGAAAGAGGACAGGGTGGCGAGCAGTACTTC.

The table lists this clone with a few counts. J is TRBJ1-5 and V is TRBV5-8; no reliable D call. The V and J ends lost 5 bases and 2 bases respectively, with 14 bases between them. The CDR3 has 15 amino acids. CDR1 and CDR2 (germline): SGHTS, YDEGEE. The CDR3 DNA reads TGTGCCAGCAGACCCGACATATCTCGCAATCAGCCCCAGCATTTT. As protein: CASRPDISRNQPQHF. The whole variable domain, filled in from reference TRBV5-8 and TRBJ1-5, reads EAGVTQSPTHLIKTRGQQATLRCSPISGHTSVYWYQQALGLGLQFLLWYDEGEERNRGNFPPRFSGRQFPNYSSELNVNALELEDSALYLCASRPDISRNQPQHFGDGTRLSIL.

This clone was detected only once. The chain joins TRBV2 to TRBJ1-4, with 7 bases lining up with TRBD1. Germline trimming cut 3 bases from V and 7 bases from J; bases unmatched to any gene: 5. CDR1 SNHLY and CDR2 FYNNEI come from the germline V gene. This CDR3 is 14 amino acids long. CDR3 bases: TGTGCCAGCAGTGACCGCCGGGACAGTGAAAAACTGTTTTTT. It codes for CASSDRRDSEKLFF.

In its sample, this clone was seen once. The chain uses TRBV24-1 and TRBJ2-5, with 8 bases identical to TRBD1. V lost 1 base to trimming and J lost 2 bases; unmatched junction nucleotides: 5. CDR1 and CDR2 (germline): KGHDR, SFDVKD. The CDR3 length is 16 residues. The DNA of the CDR3 is TGTGCCACCAGTGATTTCGGACAGGGTCAACAAGAGACCCAGTACTTC. Its protein product is CATSDFGQGQQETQYF.

This sequence joins TRBV7-9 and TRBJ2-3; 12 bases map to TRBD2. There are 18 residues in the CDR3. Germline-derived CDR1 and CDR2 are SEHNR and FQNEAQ (reference sequence). V dropped 2 bases and J dropped 4; count of bases not matched to a gene: 10. The CDR3 bases are TGTGCCAGCAGCTTACTTTGGACTAGCGGGATATTAGCAGATACGCAGTATTTT. Translated, it gives CASSLLWTSGILADTQYF.

A single count supports this clone. The chain joins TRBV5-1 to TRBJ2-2, with D possibly matching TRBD2 (6 bases). Germline loops: CDR1 SGHRS, CDR2 YFSETQ. V was cut by 2 bases and J by 6 bases, with 14 bases left in between. This CDR3 is built from 15 residues. CDR3 region: CASSFGGTGSGELFF. The CDR3 DNA follows: TGCGCCAGCAGCTTCGGGGGAACAGGTTCCGGGGAGCTGTTTTTT.

This sequence joins TRBV30 and TRBJ2-7; 8 bases are shared with TRBD1. The length of the CDR3 is 12 residues. CDR1 and CDR2 from the germline V gene are GTSNPN and SVGIG (reference sequence). J gave up 3 bases and V 3 bases, and 1 base lay outside the gene matches. The CDR3 is CAWRDRGYEQYF. CDR3 DNA: TGTGCCTGGAGAGACAGGGGCTACGAGCAGTACTTC.

The rearrangement links TRBV12-3 or TRBV12-4 to TRBJ2-7, with D unresolved. The V gene lost 3 bases and the J gene lost 5 bases, with 8 bases spanning the gap. This CDR3 spans 12 amino acids. The DNA for the CDR3 is TGTGCCAGCAGTTTCCGGTCCCACGAGCAGTACTTC. It is translated as CASSFRSHEQYF.

To note about this clone: An end of the junction differs from the germline gene, which may be a read error. The chain uses TRBV29-1 and TRBJ1-1, with TRBD1 matching over 8 bases. There are 13 residues in the CDR3. Germline assignment: CDR1 SQVTM and CDR2 ANQGSEA. In DNA form, the CDR3 reads TGCAGCGGTGAACCGATGGGACAGGTGGAAGCTTTCTTT. It yields the protein CSGEPMGQVEAFF.

The J gene is TRBJ1-2, the V gene TRBV2, with D possibly matching TRBD1 (6 bases). This CDR3 comprises 15 residues. Germline V CDR1 and CDR2: SNHLY, FYNNEI. The ends were cut back, 5 bases at V and 5 bases at J, with 18 bases in the middle. DNA of the CDR3: TGTGCCAGCAGTCAAGGGGGGTCAGGGGTTTATGGCTACACCTTC. Amino acid sequence: CASSQGGSGVYGYTF.

CDR3 sequence (DNA): TGTGCCAGCAGCTCGTGGCGGGGGGCTGTGGTCAATGAGCAGTTCTTC. Amino acids: CASSSWRGAVVNEQFF. This rearrangement joins TRBV7-9 to TRBJ2-1; 8 bases are shared with TRBD2. Germline CDR1 and CDR2: SEHNR and FQNEAQ (reference sequence). The CDR3 is 16 residues long. V gave up 4 bases and J gave up 6 bases; unmatched junction bases: 11.

DNA of the CDR3: TGCGCCAGCAGCCCGACAGGGGATGGGGGCACTGAAGCTTTCTTT. Translation: CASSPTGDGGTEAFF. This chain links TRBV5-1 with TRBJ1-1; 8 nucleotides agree with TRBD1. The ends lost 4 bases at V and 4 bases at J; junction bases unmatched: 9. The CDR3 is 15 residues long. Germline V gene lookup returns CDR1 SGHRS and CDR2 YFSETQ.

The chain joins TRBV6-5 to TRBJ2-7, with D perhaps matching TRBD1 (6 bases). Trimming stripped 0 bases from V and 5 bases from J, with 11 bases between. The length of the CDR3 is 14 residues. Per germline, CDR1 MNHEY and CDR2 SVGAGI. CDR3 sequence: CASSYSSGANEQYF. The CDR3 nucleotides are TGTGCCAGCAGTTACTCGTCAGGGGCAAACGAGCAGTACTTC.

In DNA form, the CDR3 reads TGTGCCAGCAGTTACTCGGGACAGGTTCGTCCTGAGCAGTTCTTC. It encodes CASSYSGQVRPEQFF. The chain uses TRBV6-5 and TRBJ2-1; 8 positions match TRBD1. V trimming: 0 bases; J trimming: 9 bases; junction bases outside the gene matches: 7. Germline V CDR1 and CDR2: MNHEY, SVGAGI. The CDR3 totals 15 residues.